A selection of T cell receptor beta chains follows, all from one sample in a study of Graves' ophthalmopathy and Graves' hyperthyroidism. TCRdb re-analysed the multiplex PCR reads in MiXCR, keeping a single row per CDR3 protein. The sample includes around 590,000 distinct CDR3 sequences, 35% to 45% of them seen just once. The specimen sequenced was peripheral blood or thyroid tissue (not recorded which). The receptors originated from an adult man with Graves' hyperthyroidism. CDR3s include the opening cysteine and the closing phenylalanine or tryptophan. A D gene is named only where the DNA matches it firmly. Size values are once, few and many counts, or a class for expanded clones, and some rows have none.

J gene,clone size,D gene,V gene,CDR3 protein,CDR3 DNA
TRBJ1-1,.,TRBD1,TRBV29-1,CSVSGQGRIPNTEAFF,TGCAGCGTCTCCGGACAGGGAAGGATCCCGAACACTGAAGCTTTCTTT
TRBJ1-5,few,.,TRBV27,CASSLYGGPSNQPQHF,TGTGCCAGCAGTTTATATGGCGGACCTAGCAATCAGCCCCAGCATTTT
TRBJ2-5,many,.,TRBV5-6,CASSLQDGETQYF,TGTGCCAGCAGCTTACAGGACGGGGAGACCCAGTACTTC
TRBJ2-2,.,.,TRBV11-2,CASSFSSGELFF,TGTGCCAGCAGCTTTAGCAGTGGGGAGCTGTTTTTT
TRBJ2-5,many,.,TRBV5-5,CASSISVRETQYF,TGTGCCAGCAGCATCAGTGTTCGAGAGACCCAGTACTTC
TRBJ2-7,.,.,TRBV27,CASSRRRGRGRPNSYEQYF,TGTGCCAGCAGCCGCCGTCGGGGCAGGGGTAGGCCCAACTCCTACGAGCAGTACTTC
TRBJ1-5,many,.,TRBV19,CASRIDRRINQPQHF,TGTGCCAGTAGAATAGACAGAAGAATCAATCAGCCCCAGCATTTT
TRBJ2-7,many,.,TRBV20-1,CSASGSSRYEQYF,TGCAGTGCTTCCGGGAGTTCCCGATACGAGCAGTACTTC
TRBJ1-2,few,.,TRBV19,CASSIDLNSPNYGYTF,TGTGCCAGTAGTATAGATCTTAACAGTCCTAACTATGGCTACACCTTC
TRBJ1-1,few,TRBD1,TRBV20-1,CSARDWTGRPNTEAFF,TGCAGTGCTAGAGATTGGACAGGGCGCCCGAACACTGAAGCTTTCTTT
TRBJ2-7,few,TRBD2,TRBV7-2,CTSSLGPLAGRVPYEQYF,TGTACCAGCAGCTTAGGACCCTTAGCGGGGAGGGTGCCCTACGAGCAGTACTTC
TRBJ2-7,many,.,TRBV5-1,CASSLGLGILTYEQYF,TGCGCCAGCAGCTTGGGACTGGGCATACTAACCTACGAGCAGTACTTC
TRBJ2-3,.,TRBD2,TRBV6-5,CASSYPGLLAVSSDTQYF,TGTGCCAGCAGTTACCCTGGACTGCTAGCGGTATCATCAGATACGCAGTATTTT
TRBJ1-1,few,TRBD1,TRBV19,CASSADRENTEAFF,TGTGCCAGTAGTGCTGACAGGGAAAACACTGAAGCTTTCTTT
TRBJ1-5,many,TRBD1,TRBV5-6,CASSLLRQGGQPQHF,TGTGCCAGCAGCTTGCTGCGACAGGGAGGTCAGCCCCAGCATTTT
TRBJ2-5,many,TRBD2,TRBV20-1,CSASRLARETQYF,TGCAGTGCTAGTCGACTAGCGAGGGAGACCCAGTACTTC
TRBJ1-1,many,TRBD1,TRBV10-3,CATGTGAAEAFF,TGTGCCACCGGAACAGGGGCCGCTGAAGCTTTCTTT
TRBJ2-7,.,TRBD1,TRBV10-2,CASKRGGDVYEQYF,TGCGCCAGCAAGAGAGGGGGCGACGTCTACGAGCAGTACTTC
TRBJ2-3,.,TRBD2,TRBV24-1,CATQPSGRAADTQYF,TGTGCCACCCAGCCGAGCGGGAGGGCCGCAGATACGCAGTATTTT
TRBJ2-7,.,TRBD1,TRBV6-2/TRBV6-3,CASSYSSWDREKEQYF,TGTGCCAGCAGTTACTCGTCTTGGGACAGGGAAAAGGAGCAGTACTTC
TRBJ2-7,many,TRBD2,TRBV2,CASSSSGAYEQYF,TGTGCCAGCAGTTCGAGCGGGGCCTACGAGCAGTACTTC
TRBJ1-3,.,.,TRBV29-1,CSAKGDRNTIYF,TGCAGCGCCAAAGGGGACAGAAACACCATATATTTT
TRBJ2-7,few,TRBD1,TRBV15,CATSRGDRYEQYF,TGTGCCACCAGCAGAGGGGACAGGTACGAGCAGTACTTC
TRBJ1-4,.,.,TRBV11-2,CASAEGTNEKLFF,TGTGCCAGCGCTGAAGGAACTAATGAAAAACTGTTTTTT
TRBJ1-2,.,.,TRBV20-1,CSARGAGNTGNTF,TGCAGTGCTAGAGGGGCAGGGAACACAGGAAACACCTTC
TRBJ1-2,many,.,TRBV2,CASSRLGGNYGYTF,TGTGCCAGCAGTCGGCTGGGGGGTAACTATGGCTACACCTTC
TRBJ1-5,.,.,TRBV25-1,CACSARRPGLDQPQHF,.
TRBJ2-5,.,.,TRBV11-3,CASSLPRGSRETQYF,TGTGCCAGCAGCCTCCCCCGTGGGTCCAGAGAGACCCAGTACTTC
TRBJ1-6,.,.,TRBV20-1,CSAREDMRGGSYNSPLHF,TGCAGTGCTAGAGAAGACATGAGGGGAGGCTCCTATAATTCACCCCTCCACTTT
TRBJ2-3,few,TRBD2,TRBV7-9,CASSPTGLAEDTQYF,TGTGCCAGCTCTCCGACCGGACTAGCGGAAGATACGCAGTATTTT
TRBJ1-3,once,.,TRBV2,CASSETVAGKGPGNTIYF,TGTGCCAGCAGTGAAACGGTAGCGGGGAAAGGGCCTGGAAACACCATATATTTT
TRBJ1-1,.,TRBD1,TRBV20-1,CSASSDRASEAFF,TGCAGTGCTAGCTCGGACAGGGCTTCTGAAGCTTTCTTT
TRBJ2-7,few,.,TRBV12-3/TRBV12-4,CASSFRGGSAYEQYF,TGTGCCAGCAGTTTTCGTGGGGGGAGCGCCTACGAGCAGTACTTC
TRBJ2-1,many,.,TRBV7-2,CASSLVGSGNEQFF,TGTGCCAGCAGCTTAGTCGGGTCGGGGAATGAGCAGTTCTTC
TRBJ2-5,many,.,TRBV7-3,CASSFLGPGDAGETQYF,TGTGCCAGCAGCTTTCTCGGTCCGGGAGACGCGGGAGAGACCCAGTACTTC
TRBJ2-5,.,.,TRBV15,CATSSLGPRGQETQYF,TGTGCCACCAGCAGCTTAGGGCCCAGGGGCCAAGAGACCCAGTACTTC
TRBJ1-4,.,TRBD1,TRBV7-6,CASSLALGQNEKLFF,TGTGCCAGCAGCTTAGCCTTGGGACAGAATGAAAAACTGTTTTTT
TRBJ2-7,many,TRBD1,TRBV19,CASSIGDSSYEQYF,TGTGCCAGTAGTATAGGGGACAGCTCCTACGAGCAGTACTTC
TRBJ2-2,few,.,TRBV6-1,CASSEDRELAGELFF,TGTGCCAGCAGTGAAGACAGGGAGTTGGCCGGGGAGCTGTTTTTT
TRBJ2-5,many,.,TRBV7-2,CASSSADSQETQYF,TGTGCCAGCAGCTCGGCCGACAGCCAAGAGACCCAGTACTTC
TRBJ2-7,.,.,TRBV10-3,CAISKGEGVMTYNEQYF,TGTGCCATCAGTAAAGGGGAGGGGGTGATGACCTACAATGAGCAGTACTTC
TRBJ1-2,.,TRBD1,TRBV24-1,CATSDFKQGVYGYTF,TGTGCCACCAGTGATTTTAAACAGGGGGTCTATGGCTACACCTTC